The source of this T cell receptor beta chain is a study of vaccination effects on CD4 cells after COVID-19. Study in general: Two convalescent patients were sampled 16 days and one week before vaccination.

Study-wide findings and caveats: For convalescents, most of the spike-reactive clones seen post-vaccine were new vaccine-induced clones. Late post-vaccination samples showed marked contraction of infection- and vaccine-induced clones.

To note about this clone: Its antigen is currently unknown.

Ahead of sequencing, the ViraFEST assay grew antigen-specific CD4+ T cells using viral peptide pools. Around day 10 of culture, CD4+ T cells were separated out. According to PCR results, the person was infected with SARS-CoV-2 between March and December 2020. The CDR3 spans 15 residues. Trimming left V 4 bases short and J 4 bases short, with 16 bases between. Per the germline V gene, CDR1 is LGHNA and CDR2 is YSLEER. Only in-frame clones appear in the TCRdb table, and some are missing; sequencing was by immunoSEQ multiplex PCR. This table has around 25,000 clones, approximately 80% appearing once. This material consisted of CD4+ T cells from PBMCs cultured with HCoV-NL63 spike peptides, taken before COVID-19 vaccination. The chain has TRBV4-3 and TRBJ2-5; perhaps D is TRBD1 or TRBD2 (5 bases each). This clonotype was obtained from a human donor who had a prior SARS-CoV-2 infection. The CDR3 region has the DNA TGCGCCAGCAGCCGGGGTGCGACGGGGCCAGAGACCCAGTACTTC. This codes for CASSRGATGPETQYF.